The rows below give T cell receptor beta chains drawn from one sample of a study of beta chain features in type 1 diabetes. Clones were sequenced by immunoSEQ multiplex PCR, and TCRdb holds only the in-frame ones, with some missing. The sample carries about 130,000 clones, just over 9% recorded once. Sample: central memory CD4+ T cells from blood. The receptor set was obtained from a man between 18 and 29 years old in good health. Each CDR3 is given with its conserved first and last residue. A D gene is named only where the DNA matches it firmly. Clone size, where shown, is once, few, many, or a class for clones that have expanded.

TRBV28	.	TRBD1	TRBJ1-2	TGTGCCAGCAGTCCGAGACAGGGGTTCTGGGGCTACACCTTC	CASSPRQGFWGYTF
TRBV7-2	.	TRBD2	TRBJ2-7	TGTGCCAGCAGTCGTAACAGGGTACTAGCGGACTCCTACGAGCAGTACTTC	CASSRNRVLADSYEQYF
TRBV2	.	.	TRBJ1-5	TGTGCCAGCAAGGCGGCGAGGAATAGCAATCAGCCCCAGCATTTT	CASKAARNSNQPQHF
TRBV4-3	.	.	TRBJ1-2	TGCGCCAGCAGCCAAGCCACCGGGGACATCGCTTCCTATGGCTACACCTTC	CASSQATGDIASYGYTF
TRBV7-9	many	.	TRBJ1-2	TGTGCCAGCAGCTTAGCAGAGAACTATGGCTACACCTTC	CASSLAENYGYTF
TRBV7-9	few	.	TRBJ2-3	TGTGCCAGCAGCTTAGGGTCCGCCCTAGGAGATACGCAGTATTTT	CASSLGSALGDTQYF
TRBV9	few	TRBD1	TRBJ1-2	TGTGCCAGCAGCGATCCACCGGGACAGACGGGCTATGGCTACACCTTC	CASSDPPGQTGYGYTF
TRBV7-8	few	TRBD1	TRBJ1-2	TGTGCCAGCAGCGCCGTCCCTCGGGACAGGGGGCGGAGGGTAGGTGGCTACACCTTC	CASSAVPRDRGRRVGGYTF
TRBV30	few	TRBD1	TRBJ1-4	TGTGCCTTTTCCGGGACAGGGCCTGAAAAACTGTTTTTT	CAFSGTGPEKLFF
TRBV5-1	few	.	TRBJ2-2	TGCGCCAGCAGCTTGGATCAGGGAACCACCGGGGAGCTGTTTTTT	CASSLDQGTTGELFF
TRBV6-6	few	TRBD2	TRBJ2-5	TGTGCCAGCAGCCAGTCGGGGGGTATGGAGACCCAGTACTTC	CASSQSGGMETQYF
TRBV6-1	few	TRBD1	TRBJ2-3	TGTGCCAGCAGGACACAGGGGAGCACAGATACGCAGTATTTT	CASRTQGSTDTQYF
TRBV9	many	.	TRBJ2-7	TGTGCCAGCAGCGTAGGCGGGACAGCCCAATACGAGCAGTACTTC	CASSVGGTAQYEQYF
TRBV7-2	.	.	TRBJ2-3	TGTGCCAGCAGCCCACACCTCGGCACAGATACGCAGTATTTT	CASSPHLGTDTQYF
TRBV20-1	few	.	TRBJ1-1	TGCAGTGCGCCGGTGAACACTGAAGCTTTCTTT	CSAPVNTEAFF
TRBV7-2	.	.	TRBJ1-5	TGTGCCAGCAGCTTAGCGCTTGGGGCGGTTGAGTTCAATCAGCCCCAGCATTTT	CASSLALGAVEFNQPQHF
TRBV29-1	few	.	TRBJ1-3	TGCAGCGTTGTACTCCAACAGTATGGAAACACCATATATTTT	CSVVLQQYGNTIYF
TRBV7-2	.	.	TRBJ1-5	TGTGCCAGCAGCTTACTCCCAGGGCATCAGCCCCAGCATTTT	CASSLLPGHQPQHF
TRBV4-3	.	.	TRBJ2-5	TGCGCCAGCAGCCAAGGAGGGAACGACCAAGAGACCCAGTACTTC	CASSQGGNDQETQYF
TRBV4-3	few	TRBD1	TRBJ2-5	TGCGCCAGCAGCCGAGGGGACAGATACCAAGAGACCCAGTACTTC	CASSRGDRYQETQYF
TRBV28	.	.	TRBJ2-3	TGTGCCAGCTATTCCAGGGACACAGATACGCAGTATTTT	CASYSRDTDTQYF
TRBV6-5	.	TRBD1	TRBJ2-7	TGTGCCAGCAGTTACGTGGGACAGGGTCCATTCTACGAGCAGTACTTC	CASSYVGQGPFYEQYF
TRBV10-2	.	TRBD1	TRBJ2-7	TGCGCCAGCAGTGTTACAGGGGATCCGAAAAACTACGAGCAGTACTTC	CASSVTGDPKNYEQYF
TRBV7-2	few	TRBD2	TRBJ2-3	TGTGCCAGCAGGTCCTCTAGCGGGGGTGGTACGCAGTATTTT	CASRSSSGGGTQYF
TRBV5-1	once	.	TRBJ2-6	TGCGCCAGCAGCTTGACCACAGATCATCGCTCTGGGGCCAACGTCCTGACTTTC	CASSLTTDHRSGANVLTF
TRBV29-1	.	TRBD1	TRBJ2-7	TGCAGCGTCGCGGGACAGGGTCTCCACGAGCAGTACTTC	CSVAGQGLHEQYF
TRBV14	few	TRBD1	TRBJ1-4	TGTGCCAGCAGCCTGCTACAGGGGGCGGCGGAAAAACTGTTTTTT	CASSLLQGAAEKLFF
TRBV7-9	.	TRBD2	TRBJ2-3	TGTGCCAGCAGCCGCGGACTAGCGGGTTCCACAGATACGCAGTATTTT	CASSRGLAGSTDTQYF
TRBV6-6	few	.	TRBJ2-7	TGTGCCACCGGGAAGCTCAAAGAGGAACACGAGCAGTACTTC	CATGKLKEEHEQYF
TRBV14	.	.	TRBJ1-1	TGTGCCAGCAGCAAACAGGAGAACACTGAAGCTTTCTTT	CASSKQENTEAFF
TRBV4-3	.	.	TRBJ1-3	TGCGCCAGCAGCCCCAACAGGATCTCTGGAAACACCATATATTTT	CASSPNRISGNTIYF
TRBV6-5	.	TRBD1	TRBJ2-3	TGTGCCAGCAGAAGGACAGGGGGCGCAGATACGCAGTATTTT	CASRRTGGADTQYF
TRBV2	few	.	TRBJ1-3	TGTGCCAGCAGTCTAGACAGGATCGGAAACACCATATATTTT	CASSLDRIGNTIYF
TRBV6-5	few	.	TRBJ1-6	TGTGCCAGCAGTTACACAGGAATGGATTCCAATTCACCCCTCCACTTT	CASSYTGMDSNSPLHF
TRBV19	few	.	TRBJ1-5	TGTGCCAGTAGTCAGCGGAACAATCAGCCCCAGCATTTT	CASSQRNNQPQHF
TRBV19	few	.	TRBJ1-2	TGTGCCAGTAGTTTCTACAGGGCTGGCTACACCTTC	CASSFYRAGYTF
TRBV4-1	.	.	TRBJ2-3	TGCGCCAGCCGTCGCGCATCACGCACAGATACGCAGTATTTT	CASRRASRTDTQYF
TRBV11-2	.	TRBD2	TRBJ2-3	TGTGCCAGCAGCCCCTCCGGGGGGGCGGTTCGAGCAGATACGCAGTATTTT	CASSPSGGAVRADTQYF
TRBV20-1	few	.	TRBJ1-5	TGCAGTGCTAGCAACAGGGACCAGCATTTT	CSASNRDQHF
TRBV4-3	many	.	TRBJ1-6	TGCGCCAGCAGCCAAGATGAGAAGGCATCAGGGTATAATTCACCCCTCCACTTT	CASSQDEKASGYNSPLHF
TRBV2	few	TRBD2	TRBJ2-1	TGTGCCAGCAACCCAACCCCCAGCGGGGGGACCAATGAGCAGTTCTTC	CASNPTPSGGTNEQFF
TRBV7-8	few	.	TRBJ1-3	TGTGCCAGCAGCTTAGACGGAGGCTATCGGGCTGCTCGAAACACCATATATTTT	CASSLDGGYRAARNTIYF
TRBV18	.	TRBD2	TRBJ2-3	TGTGCCAGCTCACCACTGAGCGGGGGATCAGATACGCAGTATTTT	CASSPLSGGSDTQYF
TRBV19	.	.	TRBJ2-3	TGTGCCAGTAGTATCCGAGGGAGCGGGAGCACAGATACGCAGTATTTT	CASSIRGSGSTDTQYF